This T cell receptor beta chain was retrieved from a study of cytomegalovirus exposure and HLA in healthy donors. Study at large: Genotyping of under 500 donors showed that about 84% belonged to the Caucasian-associated ancestry cluster. Study conclusions and caveats: The authors listed 150 to 200 TCR beta chains as cytomegalovirus-associated.

Primers for the PCR totalled 60 Vbeta and 13 Jbeta. As processed by the authors: Unique TCR beta chains numbered approximately 80 million in a later analysis, with some 9.9 million shared. TCRdb's table, derived via immunoSEQ multiplex PCR, lists solely in-frame clones and lacks some. V, J and clone size derive from that table, while D and trimming were established from the DNA sequence. Of about 130,000 clones listed, 65% to 80% are singletons. The junction had 7 bases not matched to a gene; V was cut back by 0 bases and J by 12 bases. The CDR3 length is 14 residues. Germline V gives CDR1 LGHNA, CDR2 YNFKEQ. With regard to this clone: Its antigen is still unknown.

This TCR came from a woman between 35 and 50 years old in good health and CMV-seropositive. The chain couples TRBV4-2 to TRBJ2-1, with 8 nucleotides matching TRBD2. Material for sequencing was PBMCs. The CDR3: CASSQEGRAGGQFF. The CDR3 nucleotides read TGTGCCAGCAGCCAAGAGGGTAGGGCGGGGGGGCAGTTCTTC.